This TCR beta chain was identified in a study of TIL therapy for anti-PD-1-resistant metastatic lung cancer. Looking at the study overall: Most patients had lung adenocarcinoma; a handful of tumors were EGFR-mutant, two ALK-rearranged; half smoked currently or formerly.

The CDR3 runs 16 residues. Germline V gene data show CDR1 as SGHVS and CDR2 as FQNEAQ. V lost 5 bases to trimming and J lost 4 bases; unmatched junction nucleotides: 13. To note about this clone: What it binds is not known.

Sample time point: pre-treatment sample, taken before nivolumab and TIL therapy. Tumor tissue came from excised metastases, mostly pleural nodules or supraclavicular lymph nodes. Study-wide points: Patients were highly selected, enriched for treatment-naive, never-smoker and oncogene-addicted cases. Many TIL product clones were absent from baseline tumor, suggesting clonal contraction.

The libraries were made with immunoSEQ v3. Measured with immunoSEQ multiplex PCR; TCRdb has only the in-frame clones, and not every one. The table shows over 10,000 clones, with 66% occurring only once. Sequenced material: tumor tissue, taken at baseline. V usage is TRBV7-8 and J usage is TRBJ2-7; 8 positions agree with TRBD2. This TCR came from a woman aged 30 to 85 with non-small cell lung cancer. Here the CDR3 reads CASSHNIRGGGYEQYF. The CDR3 DNA sequence: TGTGCCAGCAGCCATAATATTCGGGGGGGCGGGTACGAGCAGTACTTC.